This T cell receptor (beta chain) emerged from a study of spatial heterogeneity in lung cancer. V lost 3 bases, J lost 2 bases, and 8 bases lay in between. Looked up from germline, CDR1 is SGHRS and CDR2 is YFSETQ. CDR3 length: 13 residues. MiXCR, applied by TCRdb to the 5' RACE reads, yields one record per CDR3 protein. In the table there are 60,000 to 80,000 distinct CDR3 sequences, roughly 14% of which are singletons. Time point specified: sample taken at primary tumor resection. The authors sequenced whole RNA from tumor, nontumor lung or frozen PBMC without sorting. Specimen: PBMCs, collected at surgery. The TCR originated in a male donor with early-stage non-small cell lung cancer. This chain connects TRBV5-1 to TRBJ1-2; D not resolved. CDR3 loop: CASSSHTNYGYTF. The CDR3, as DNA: TGCGCCAGCAGCTCTCACACCAACTATGGCTACACCTTC.